One sample yielded the 8 T cell receptor beta chains listed below, sequenced in a study of T cells in Graves' hyperthyroidism and ophthalmopathy. RNA transcripts yielded amplified TCR beta CDR3 regions. In the first-round RT-PCR of the TCR CDR3, the HTBI primer set was used. TCRdb called the multiplex PCR reads again in MiXCR, with one record for every CDR3 protein. Here the sample spans around 290,000 distinct CDR3 sequences, about 15% being singletons. Sequenced material: blood. The receptors here all came from a woman aged 55-69 years with Graves' ophthalmopathy.

Notes on this clonotype: One base away lies a much larger clone, so this may be a sequencing read error. The chain combines TRBV10-3 with TRBJ1-5; tentative D call: TRBD1 (5 bases). The CDR3 is made up of 15 amino acids. Per the germline V gene, CDR1 is ENHRY and CDR2 is SYGVKD. The V gene lost 5 bases and the J gene lost 7 bases, with 18 bases spanning the gap. The CDR3 here is CAISPGTAVTQPQHF. CDR3 in DNA: TGTGCCATCAGTCCCGGGACGGCAGTCACCCAGCCCCAGCATTTT.

This clonotype occurred many times. The genes are TRBV27 and TRBJ2-3; no clear D. This CDR3 contains 14 residues. The germline V gene encodes CDR1 MNHEY and CDR2 SMNVEV (reference sequence). With 6 bases removed from V and 2 bases from J, the gap between germline ends came to 12 bases. This CDR3 reads CASSRRWFTDTQYF. The CDR3 DNA sequence: TGTGCCAGCAGCCGTCGTTGGTTCACAGATACGCAGTATTTT.

A few counts support this clonotype. This chain's CDR3 is CATSGWTGPRGVEQYF. DNA of the CDR3: TGTGCCACCAGTGGATGGACAGGGCCCAGAGGGGTGGAGCAGTACTTC. The rearrangement joins TRBV15 to TRBJ2-7; 8 nucleotides line up with TRBD1. CDR3 length: 16 amino acids. Trimming at V came to 6 bases and at J to 7 bases, leaving 17 bases not matched to a gene. Germline values: CDR1 LNHNV, CDR2 YYDKDF (reference sequence). Supplemented by reference TRBV15 and TRBJ2-7, the full variable domain reads DAMVIQNPRYQVTQFGKPVTLSCSQTLNHNVMYWYQQKSSQAPKLLFHYYDKDFNNEADTPDNFQSRRPNTSFCFLDIRSPGLGDTAMYLCATSGWTGPRGVEQYFGPGTRLTVT.

This clonotype was observed a handful of times. The chain couples TRBV4-3 to TRBJ2-3; weak D call: TRBD2 (5 bases). Trimming stripped 0 bases from V and 2 bases from J, with 15 bases between. The CDR3 is made up of 17 amino acids. Germline CDR1 is LGHNA and CDR2 is YSLEER. Written as DNA, the CDR3 is TGCGCCAGCAGCCAAGATGGCCTACAAGCGGACACAGATACGCAGTATTTT. Protein: CASSQDGLQADTDTQYF.

This clonotype was seen at least ten times. The CDR3 region is CASSHLDRDDTGELFF. The CDR3 DNA follows: TGTGCCAGCAGTCACCTGGACAGGGACGACACCGGGGAGCTGTTTTTT. The chain uses TRBV6-2 or TRBV6-3 and TRBJ2-2, with 8 bases lining up with TRBD1. The CDR3 consists of 16 residues. Germline V gene data show CDR1 as MNHEY and CDR2 as SVGEGT. The V gene end was trimmed by 5 bases and the J gene end by 3 bases; junction bases not matched to a gene: 8.

A word on this clonotype: This may be a read error: a much more frequent sequence differs by one nucleotide. The chain carries TRBV11-2 and TRBJ2-7, with D perhaps TRBD2 (5 bases). Germline V gene lookup returns CDR1 SGHAT and CDR2 FQNNGV. Trimming shortened V by 4 bases and J by 1 base, and 11 bases separated the two germline ends. The CDR3 is made up of 14 amino acids. The CDR3 loop is CASSSLVTSYEQYF. DNA of the CDR3: TGTGCCAGCAGCTCACTAGTGACATCCTACGAGCAGTACTTC.

This clonotype was detected ten times or more. The rearrangement joins TRBV7-9 to TRBJ1-5; D not resolved. The CDR3 consists of 13 residues. Trimming pared 5 bases from V and 5 bases from J, leaving 10 bases between. CDR1 SEHNR and CDR2 FQNEAQ come from the germline V gene (reference sequence). The CDR3, as DNA: TGTGCCAGCAGCCCGACCATTGATCAGCCCCAGCATTTT. It specifies CASSPTIDQPQHF.

This clonotype was observed a few times. V and J are TRBV4-2 and TRBJ1-2; 7 bases fit TRBD1. V lost 1 base to trimming and J lost 4 bases; unmatched junction nucleotides: 6. This CDR3 has 15 amino acids. Per germline, CDR1 LGHNA and CDR2 YNFKEQ. The DNA for the CDR3 is TGTGCCAGCAGCCAAGTCCCCGGACAGGCCTATGGCTACACCTTC. Amino acids: CASSQVPGQAYGYTF.